This T cell receptor beta chain is drawn from a study of T-cell memory formation after mild COVID-19. Study-wide results and caveats: Cross-reactive memory appears to have joined, as suggested by some responding clones showing up in pre-infection memory. Among CD4+ contracting clones, most were CM and EM, and CD8+ ones EMRA.

TCRdb analysed the 5' RACE reads with MiXCR anew, one entry per CDR3 protein. Here the sample spans around 390,000 distinct CDR3 sequences, more than 15% being singletons. Trimming pared 1 base from V and 4 bases from J, leaving 13 bases between. The germline gives CDR1 SGHTA, CDR2 FQGNSA. The CDR3 runs to 15 residues. As to this clonotype: Its antigen is unknown.

This chain joins TRBV7-2 and TRBJ1-2; D uncertain. Material for sequencing was PBMCs or a T cell subset sorted from them (not recorded which). This TCR derives from a man between 18 and 35 years old who had mild COVID-19 (a few samples of this study predate the infection). Cell type and time point are not known. The CDR3 reads CASSLERGRSYGYTF. CDR3 bases: TGTGCCAGCAGCTTAGAGCGGGGAAGATCCTATGGCTACACCTTC. Full variable domain (remainder filled in from reference TRBV7-2 and TRBJ1-2): GAGVSQSPSNKVTEKGKDVELRCDPISGHTALYWYRQSLGQGLEFLIYFQGNSAPDKSGLPSDRFSAERTGGSVSTLTIQRTQQEDSAVYLCASSLERGRSYGYTFGSGTRLTVV.